One sample yielded the 29 T cell receptor beta chains listed below, sequenced in a study of blood T cell repertoires in COVID-19. Assay: immunoSEQ multiplex PCR; the TCRdb copy retains only in-frame clones and omits some. The profile covers fewer than 500,000 clones, with 70% to 90% appearing a single time and about 2.1% taken by the ten largest. Sample: PBMCs or T cells enriched from blood (not recorded which). The receptors were sampled from a woman younger than 30 with acute COVID-19.

This chain links TRBV27 with TRBJ1-3; the match to TRBD1 covers 7 bases. J gave up 0 bases and V 5 bases, and 10 bases lay outside the gene matches. Germline V gene data show CDR1 as MNHEY and CDR2 as SMNVEV (reference sequence). The CDR3 spans 17 residues. The DNA for the CDR3 is TGTGCCAGCAGTCCCGCGGGACAGATTTACTCTGGAAACACCATATATTTT. Translating it yields CASSPAGQIYSGNTIYF.

The V and J genes are TRBV24-1 and TRBJ2-1; 8 bases fit TRBD2. This CDR3 comprises 14 residues. Germline CDR1 KGHDR, CDR2 SFDVKD. V gave up 7 bases and J gave up 5 bases; unmatched junction bases: 6. CDR3 residues: CATRGTSGDNEQFF. The CDR3 region has the DNA TGTGCCACCAGGGGCACTAGCGGAGACAATGAGCAGTTCTTC.

This clone has a handful of counts. The rearrangement uses TRBV5-4 and TRBJ1-2, with TRBD1 matching 7 bases. CDR3 size: 17 residues. The germline V gene encodes CDR1 SGHNT and CDR2 YYREEE (reference sequence). The J segment lost 7 bases and the V segment lost 0 bases, leaving 15 bases of the junction unmatched. CDR3 residues: CASSLGTGALLRGGYTF. CDR3 sequence (DNA): TGTGCCAGCAGCTTGGGGACAGGAGCGCTTCTCCGGGGTGGCTACACCTTC.

This clone was seen only once. This chain's CDR3 is CAVYRGDYGYTF. CDR3 in DNA: TGTGCCGTTTACAGGGGCGACTATGGCTACACCTTC. This chain connects TRBV19 to TRBJ1-2; TRBD1 matches 7 bases. The CDR3 runs 12 residues. V trimming: 11 bases; J trimming: 3 bases; junction bases outside the gene matches: 6. Germline lookup yields CDR1 LNHDA and CDR2 SQIVND (reference sequence).

The rearrangement joins TRBV19 to TRBJ2-1, with TRBD2 identical over 7 bases. CDR1 is LNHDA and CDR2 is SQIVND in the germline V gene (reference sequence). V dropped 7 bases and J dropped 8; count of bases not matched to a gene: 11. The CDR3 has 14 amino acids. The CDR3 sequence is CASNPGPGRDEQFF. Here the CDR3 DNA reads TGTGCCAGTAACCCCGGCCCGGGGAGGGATGAGCAGTTCTTC.

The chain links TRBV11-2 to TRBJ2-7; no definite D call. V dropped 2 bases and J dropped 2 bases, with 7 bases sitting between them. The V gene's germline CDR1 is SGHAT and CDR2 FQNNGV. The CDR3 runs to 13 residues. CDR3: CASSLISAYEQYF. CDR3 DNA sequence: TGTGCCAGCAGCTTAATTTCTGCCTACGAGCAGTACTTC.

This clone appeared a few times. The V gene is TRBV7-8, the J gene TRBJ2-7; 8 nucleotides match TRBD2. CDR1 SGHVS and CDR2 FQNEAQ come from the germline V gene. The CDR3 has 16 amino acids. V was clipped by 5 bases and J by 3 bases; unmatched bases: 12. The chain's CDR3 is CASSPIIAGQYYEQYF. CDR3 bases: TGTGCCAGCAGCCCAATAATAGCGGGACAATACTACGAGCAGTACTTC. The full variable domain, rest sourced from reference TRBV7-8 and TRBJ2-7, is GAGVSQSPRYKVAKRGQDVALRCDPISGHVSLFWYQQALGQGPEFLTYFQNEAQLDKSGLPSDRFFAERPEGSVSTLKIQRTQQEDSAVYLCASSPIIAGQYYEQYFGPGTRLTVT.

This sequence joins TRBV27 and TRBJ2-1; TRBD2 matches 8 bases. V lost 7 bases to trimming and J lost 8 bases; unmatched junction nucleotides: 7. CDR3 length: 13 residues. The V gene's germline CDR1 is MNHEY and CDR2 SMNVEV (reference sequence). CDR3 sequence (DNA): TGTGCCAGCACTGCCAGCGGGGGTCATGAGCAGTTCTTC. It is translated as CASTASGGHEQFF.

The chain carries TRBV6-4 and TRBJ1-5, with no clear D. Germline loops: CDR1 MRHNA, CDR2 SNTAGT. Trimming removed 5 bases from V and 4 bases from J, with 12 bases in between. This CDR3 has 14 residues. The CDR3 region is CASSPEGRNQPQHF. The CDR3 DNA reads as TGTGCCAGCAGTCCGGAGGGTAGAAATCAGCCCCAGCATTTT.

This rearrangement joins TRBV19 to TRBJ1-1; tentatively, D is TRBD1 (6 bases). Looked up from germline, CDR1 is LNHDA and CDR2 is SQIVND (reference sequence). The CDR3 runs 13 residues. V lost 6 bases, J lost 1 base, and 9 bases lay in between. This chain's CDR3 is CASRLQGNTEAFF. CDR3 coding DNA: TGTGCCAGTAGGCTACAGGGGAACACTGAAGCTTTCTTT.

The chain recombines TRBV3-1 (or the pseudogene TRBV3-2) with TRBJ2-5, with a tentative D call TRBD1 (5 bases). The V end lost 0 bases, the J end lost 5 bases, and 13 bases lay between the germline ends. The length of the CDR3 is 15 residues. CDR1 is LGHDT and CDR2 is YNNKEL in the germline V gene (reference sequence). The CDR3 DNA is TGTGCCAGCAGCCAAGATGGAAGGGGTTGGGAGACCCAGTACTTC. Amino acids: CASSQDGRGWETQYF.

The rearrangement links TRBV5-4 to TRBJ2-7; D is ambiguous. Trimming took off 0 bases at V and 3 bases at J, with 7 bases between the two ends. The CDR3 covers 13 residues. From germline, CDR1 is SGHNT and CDR2 YYREEE (reference sequence). In DNA, the CDR3 is TGTGCCAGCAGCTTGGACAAGTACTACGAGCAGTACTTC. Protein: CASSLDKYYEQYF.

This clone was observed a handful of times. This chain uses TRBV5-6 with TRBJ1-1, with D possibly matching TRBD1 (6 bases). From germline, CDR1 is SGHDT and CDR2 YYEEEE. This CDR3 contains 15 residues. Trimming took 5 bases from V and 7 from J, leaving 21 bases between them. The CDR3 bases are TGTGCCAGCAGGCGGGCACAGGGATTTTATGGTGAAGCTTTCTTT. Amino acid sequence: CASRRAQGFYGEAFF. The full variable domain, its missing parts supplied by reference TRBV5-6 and TRBJ1-1, is DAGVTQSPTHLIKTRGQQVTLRCSPKSGHDTVSWYQQALGQGPQFIFQYYEEEERQRGNFPDRFSGHQFPNYSSELNVNALLLGDSALYLCASRRAQGFYGEAFFGQGTRLTVV.

The rearrangement joins TRBV29-1 to TRBJ1-2; 9 nucleotides match TRBD1. There are 14 residues in the CDR3. Germline V gives CDR1 SQVTM, CDR2 ANQGSEA. J was trimmed by 7 bases and V by 3 bases; bases with no gene match: 9. The CDR3 here is CSVDFGTGSRGYTF. CDR3 DNA sequence: TGCAGCGTTGACTTTGGGACAGGGAGTCGTGGCTACACCTTC.

The genes are TRBV6-5 and TRBJ1-3, with TRBD1 as a possible D gene (5 bases). CDR1 and CDR2 (germline): MNHEY, SVGAGI. Trimming stripped 4 bases from V and 4 bases from J, with 8 bases between. This CDR3 has 13 residues. This CDR3 reads CASSLGVGNTIYF. The CDR3 DNA follows: TGTGCCAGCAGTTTAGGGGTCGGAAACACCATATATTTT.

There are a few counts of this clone. The rearrangement joins TRBV18 to TRBJ2-7, with TRBD1 as a possible D gene (6 bases). The V and J ends lost 3 bases and 0 bases respectively, with 12 bases between them. CDR3 length: 15 amino acids. CDR1 is KGHSH, CDR2 LQKENI, per germline. CDR3 loop: CASSPVPDSSYEQYF. CDR3 sequence (DNA): TGTGCCAGCTCACCTGTACCGGACAGCTCCTACGAGCAGTACTTC.

This chain connects TRBV2 to TRBJ1-6; no clear D. V shed 4 bases and J shed 0 bases, with 7 bases lying between them. The CDR3 has 15 amino acids. CDR1 is SNHLY, CDR2 FYNNEI, per germline. The CDR3 reads CASSVKSSYNSPLHF. The CDR3 region has the DNA TGTGCCAGCAGTGTCAAGAGCTCCTATAATTCACCCCTCCACTTT.

This clone was seen just once. This chain uses TRBV6-4 with TRBJ2-7; 8 bases are shared with TRBD2. This CDR3 contains 17 residues. V shed 7 bases and J 0 bases; nucleotides not matched to a gene: 14. Germline V CDR1 and CDR2: MRHNA, SNTAGT. CDR3 DNA sequence: TGTGCCAGCACCCACCGGGGGGGGGCCCGCTTCTCCTACGAGCAGTACTTC. The encoded protein is CASTHRGGARFSYEQYF.

This clone was recorded a few times. The DNA for the CDR3 is TGTGCCAGCAGGGCGGGACGGCAATACAATGAGCAGTTCTTC. Its protein product is CASRAGRQYNEQFF. The V and J genes are TRBV2 and TRBJ2-1; D may be TRBD2 (6 bases). Between the trimmed V and J ends, which lost 6 bases and 4 bases, there was a span of 13 bases. The CDR3 has 14 amino acids. CDR1 is SNHLY and CDR2 is FYNNEI in the germline V gene.

This rearrangement joins TRBV27 to TRBJ1-5, with D tentatively TRBD1 (6 bases). CDR1 MNHEY and CDR2 SMNVEV come from the germline V gene (reference sequence). The CDR3 contains 15 residues. The V end lost 1 base, the J end lost 4 bases, and 11 bases lay between the germline ends. The CDR3 here is CASSLLGHENQPQHF. CDR3 DNA: TGTGCCAGCAGTTTATTGGGACATGAGAATCAGCCCCAGCATTTT.

Details on this clone: This likely comes from a read error, as the CDR3 has no conserved phenylalanine or tryptophan at its end. The DNA is omitted, as the CDR3 cannot be located on it reliably, and the CDR3 follows TCRdb's listing. V usage is TRBV24-1 and J usage is TRBJ2-7; the table's D call of TRBD1 was not tested on the DNA. With termini counted, the CDR3 has 15 amino acids. Germline V CDR1 and CDR2: KGHDR, SFDVKD. CDR3 sequence: CATSDPNGTGFPCRL.

This chain links TRBV9 with TRBJ2-2; D might be TRBD1 (6 bases). Per germline, CDR1 SGDLS and CDR2 YYNGEE. V lost 5 bases, J lost 2 bases, and 7 bases lay in between. The CDR3 runs 13 residues. Here the CDR3 DNA reads TGTGCCAGCAGGGGGGCTAACACCGGGGAGCTGTTTTTT. Its translation is CASRGANTGELFF.

The CDR3 nucleotides are TGTGCCAGCAGCTTGCGAGCGGATTCAAACTCCTACAATGAGCAGTTCTTC. Translating it yields CASSLRADSNSYNEQFF. V and J are TRBV5-5 and TRBJ2-1; maybe TRBD2 (5 bases). Per the germline V gene, CDR1 is SGHKS and CDR2 is YYEKEE (reference sequence). Trimming stripped 1 base from V and 0 bases from J, with 14 bases between. The CDR3 runs to 17 residues.

The V call is TRBV29-1, the J call TRBJ2-3; 9 nucleotides match TRBD2. CDR3 length equals 16 residues. Trimming cost V 7 bases and J 1 base; bases outside gene matches: 12. The germline V gene has CDR1 SQVTM and CDR2 ANQGSEA. The CDR3 DNA reads as TGCAGCGGAAGCCGTAGCGGGGGCGCTCGCACAGATACGCAGTATTTT. Translating gives CSGSRSGGARTDTQYF.

The chain combines TRBV10-2 with TRBJ2-7; D is perhaps TRBD1 (6 bases). V lost 7 bases, J lost 6 bases, and 13 bases lay in between. Germline lookup yields CDR1 WSHSY and CDR2 SAAADI. This CDR3 is 12 amino acids long. The CDR3 here is CASTTGGGEQYF. CDR3 nucleotides: TGCGCCAGCACGACAGGAGGCGGCGAGCAGTACTTC.

This chain joins TRBV2 and TRBJ2-3, with TRBD2 identical over 7 bases. The CDR3 consists of 12 residues. V trimming: 0 bases; J trimming: 9 bases; junction bases outside the gene matches: 0. Germline CDR1 is SNHLY and CDR2 is FYNNEI. The CDR3 region is CASSEARETQYF. In nucleotides, the CDR3 is TGTGCCAGCAGTGAAGCGCGGGAGACGCAGTATTTT. Full variable domain (missing parts from reference TRBV2 and TRBJ2-3): EPEVTQTPSHQVTQMGQEVILRCVPISNHLYFYWYRQILGQKVEFLVSFYNNEISEKSEIFDDQFSVERPDGSNFTLKIRSTKLEDSAMYFCASSEARETQYFGPGTRLTVL.

The rearrangement uses TRBV23-1 and TRBJ2-7, with 7 bases fitting TRBD1. TRBV23-1 is treated as an ORF (open reading frame) with a function not yet certain. CDR3 length: 12 amino acids. J lost 2 bases, V lost 7 bases, and 2 bases had no gene match. The chain's CDR3 is CASNRGTYEQYF. The DNA of the CDR3 is TGCGCCAGCAACAGGGGCACCTACGAGCAGTACTTC.

The chain uses TRBV4-1 and TRBJ2-5, with 11 positions matching TRBD2. Unmatched junction bases numbered 4, after V lost 2 bases and J lost 5 bases. This CDR3 spans 15 amino acids. Germline V CDR1 and CDR2: MGHRA, YSYEKL. The CDR3 DNA follows: TGCGCCAGCAGCCAATTAGCGGGAGGGGGGGAGACCCAGTACTTC. Translated, it gives CASSQLAGGGETQYF.

The CDR3 region has the DNA TGCGCCAGCAGCTTGCTACAGGGGATGGGGGAGACCCAGTACTTC. It codes for CASSLLQGMGETQYF. The chain recombines TRBV5-1 with TRBJ2-5, with TRBD1 matching over 7 bases. Germline loops: CDR1 SGHRS, CDR2 YFSETQ. The CDR3 runs to 15 residues. The trim removed 1 base at V and 5 bases at J, leaving 8 bases unmatched.